These T cell receptor beta chains were read from a single sample in a study of blood T cell repertoires in COVID-19. Sequencing used immunoSEQ multiplex PCR; TCRdb keeps in-frame clones, though not all of them. This table has 300,000 to 500,000 clones, 70% to 90% appearing once. Material for sequencing was PBMCs or T cells enriched from blood (not recorded which). Source of these receptors: a woman between 25 and 40 years old with acute COVID-19. The CDR3 runs from the conserved cysteine through the conserved F or W. A D gene is named only where the DNA matches it firmly. The listing skips clone size in some rows; elsewhere it reads once, few, many or a size class.

V	J	D	size	CDR3	DNA
TRBV2	TRBJ1-4	NA	once	CASSNTDSPNEKLFF	TGTGCCAGCAGCAACACGGACAGCCCTAATGAAAAACTGTTTTTT
TRBV7-2	TRBJ1-1	NA	NA	CASSPLLRSTEAFF	TGTGCCAGCAGCCCGCTTTTGAGGAGCACTGAAGCTTTCTTT
TRBV5-1	TRBJ1-1	TRBD1	NA	CASSHGTGGTEAFF	TGCGCCAGCAGCCACGGGACAGGGGGCACTGAAGCTTTCTTT
TRBV19	TRBJ1-3	NA	NA	CASSSGSTGNTIYF	TGTGCCAGTAGTTCGGGTTCGACCGGAAACACCATATATTTT
TRBV9	TRBJ2-5	NA	NA	CASSLRGGGQETQYF	TGTGCCAGCAGCCTCCGTGGCGGCGGCCAAGAGACCCAGTACTTC
TRBV2	TRBJ1-5	NA	NA	CASRRGSQPQHF	TGTGCCAGCAGAAGGGGTAGTCAGCCCCAGCATTTT
TRBV7-2	TRBJ2-7	NA	NA	CASSLYSNEQYF	TGTGCCAGCAGCTTATACTCCAACGAGCAGTACTTC
TRBV20-1	TRBJ2-1	NA	NA	CSASPGVGDEQFF	TGCAGTGCTAGTCCAGGGGTAGGCGATGAGCAGTTCTTC
TRBV19	TRBJ1-1	NA	NA	CASSIGQRNTEAFF	TGTGCCAGTAGTATTGGACAGCGGAACACTGAAGCTTTCTTT
TRBV7-9	TRBJ2-7	TRBD1	NA	CASSLGGQGFYEQYF	TGTGCCAGCAGCTTAGGGGGACAGGGTTTCTACGAGCAGTACTTC
TRBV5-1	TRBJ1-4	NA	NA	CASSSTTATNEKLFF	TGCGCCAGCAGCTCGACGACAGCAACTAATGAAAAACTGTTTTTT
TRBV5-1	TRBJ1-6	NA	NA	CASSLEGGYNSPLHF	TGCGCCAGCAGCTTGGAGGGGGGGTACAATTCACCCCTCCACTTT
TRBV2	TRBJ1-4	TRBD1	NA	CASNRGPYEKLFF	TGTGCCAGCAACAGGGGGCCCTATGAAAAACTGTTTTTT
TRBV7-9	TRBJ2-5	NA	once	CASSSETQYF	TGTGCCAGCAGCTCGGAGACCCAGTACTTC
TRBV20-1	TRBJ1-5	TRBD1	NA	CSASRQGVNQPQHF	TGCAGTGCTAGTCGGCAGGGGGTAAATCAGCCCCAGCATTTT
TRBV9	TRBJ2-5	NA	NA	CASGLMGGPRETQYF	TGTGCCAGCGGATTAATGGGGGGGCCCCGGGAGACCCAGTACTTC
TRBV7-3	TRBJ2-7	NA	once	CASSPGTWDEQYF	TGTGCCAGCAGCCCAGGGACTTGGGACGAGCAGTACTTC
TRBV24-1	TRBJ1-3	TRBD1	NA	CATSETTGGSGNTIYF	TGTGCCACCAGTGAAACTACAGGGGGCTCTGGAAACACCATATATTTT
TRBV5-1	TRBJ1-1	NA	NA	CASSSYGQEAFF	TGCGCCAGCAGCTCGTACGGACAGGAAGCTTTCTTT
TRBV7-8	TRBJ2-4	NA	NA	CASSFTGAKNIQYF	TGTGCCAGCAGCTTCACAGGGGCCAAAAACATTCAGTACTTC
TRBV27	TRBJ2-7	TRBD2	NA	CASSRQTSGAYEQYF	TGTGCCAGCAGCCGACAGACTAGCGGGGCCTACGAGCAGTACTTC
TRBV6-5	TRBJ2-7	NA	NA	CASSLTGYHYEQYF	TGTGCCAGCAGCCTCACAGGGTACCACTACGAGCAGTACTTC
TRBV30	TRBJ1-5	NA	NA	CAWSVEGRRQPQHF	TGTGCCTGGAGTGTTGAAGGGAGGCGACAGCCCCAGCATTTT
TRBV6-5	TRBJ1-1	NA	NA	CASAPKQMNTEAFF	TGTGCCAGCGCCCCCAAACAGATGAACACTGAAGCTTTCTTT
TRBV19	TRBJ1-1	NA	once	CASTRVGYTEAFF	TGTGCCAGTACCAGGGTCGGATACACTGAAGCTTTCTTT
TRBV28	TRBJ2-3	NA	once	CASRGALVPSTDTQYF	TGTGCCAGTCGGGGGGCGCTAGTTCCTAGCACAGATACGCAGTATTTT
TRBV7-9	TRBJ1-5	TRBD1	NA	CASSLTTGGRSNQPQHF	TGTGCCAGCAGCTTAACCACAGGGGGCCGGAGCAATCAGCCCCAGCATTTT
TRBV14	TRBJ2-3	NA	NA	CASRPLGSGGGTQYF	TGTGCCAGCAGACCCCTCGGTAGCGGTGGGGGTACGCAGTATTTT
TRBV10-3	TRBJ2-5	NA	NA	CAITSGRGETQYF	TGTGCCATCACCTCAGGGCGGGGAGAGACCCAGTACTTC
TRBV7-8	TRBJ1-1	TRBD1	NA	CASSFDRGRTEAFF	TGTGCCAGCAGCTTCGACAGGGGGCGGACTGAAGCTTTCTTT
TRBV7-2	TRBJ2-3	NA	NA	CASSFSGTSTDTQYF	TGTGCCAGCAGCTTTTCCGGGACTAGCACAGATACGCAGTATTTT
TRBV5-8	TRBJ2-7	TRBD1	NA	CASSLGTGESWYEQYF	TGTGCCAGCAGCTTGGGGACAGGGGAATCGTGGTACGAGCAGTACTTC
TRBV7-9	TRBJ2-5	NA	NA	CASSFWGRVETQYF	TGTGCCAGCAGCTTCTGGGGCAGGGTTGAGACCCAGTACTTC
TRBV7-8	TRBJ1-6	NA	NA	CASSLLGGNSPLHF	TGTGCCAGCAGCTTATTGGGGGGTAATTCACCCCTCCACTTT
TRBV10-2	TRBJ1-4	TRBD1	NA	CASSLTGTDEELFF	TGCGCCAGCAGCCTGACAGGGACGGATGAAGAACTGTTTTTT
TRBV5-4	TRBJ2-2	TRBD1	NA	CASSLVAGTGRPGELFF	TGTGCCAGCAGCTTGGTGGCCGGGACAGGTCGACCGGGGGAGCTGTTTTTT
TRBV18	TRBJ2-7	TRBD1	NA	CASTRDSRSYEQYF	TGTGCCAGCACCCGGGACAGCCGCTCCTACGAGCAGTACTTC
TRBV5-8	TRBJ2-2	NA	NA	CASSLAGINTGELFF	TGTGCCAGCAGCTTGGCCGGGATCAACACCGGGGAGCTGTTTTTT
TRBV27	TRBJ2-1	TRBD1	NA	CASSLRQGGNEQFF	TGTGCCAGCAGTTTAAGACAGGGCGGGAATGAGCAGTTCTTC
TRBV11-3	TRBJ2-5	TRBD1	NA	CASSPGQGARETQYF	TGTGCCAGCAGCCCGGGACAGGGGGCGCGAGAGACCCAGTACTTC
TRBV7-2	TRBJ2-1	TRBD2	NA	CASSLGLAGGSSYNEQFF	TGTGCCAGCAGCTTAGGGCTAGCGGGGGGCTCGAGCTACAATGAGCAGTTCTTC
TRBV5-1	TRBJ2-7	TRBD2	NA	CASSLVSSGLAGGGYEQYF	TGCGCCAGCAGCTTGGTCTCTTCGGGACTAGCGGGGGGAGGTTACGAGCAGTACTTC
TRBV6-5	TRBJ1-6	NA	NA	CASSYSGGGNSPLHF	TGTGCCAGCAGTTACTCAGGGGGTGGGAATTCACCCCTCCACTTT
TRBV7-9	TRBJ1-3	NA	once	CASSLGTPDSGNTIYF	TGTGCCAGCAGCTTAGGGACACCCGACTCTGGAAACACCATATATTTT
TRBV2	TRBJ2-4	NA	NA	CASRETVTKNIQYF	TGTGCCAGCAGGGAGACAGTCACCAAAAACATTCAGTACTTC
TRBV21-1	TRBJ1-4	NA	NA	CASSSPWEGTTNEKLFF	TGTGCCAGCAGCTCCCCCTGGGAGGGAACAACTAATGAAAAACTGTTTTTT
TRBV19	TRBJ2-5	TRBD2	NA	CASRAHPSGVLQETQYF	TGTGCCAGTCGAGCCCATCCGAGCGGGGTGCTCCAAGAGACCCAGTACTTC
TRBV4-1	TRBJ1-6	TRBD1	NA	CASSHQGQGDSPLHF	TGCGCCAGCAGCCACCAGGGACAGGGGGATTCACCCCTCCACTTT
TRBV28	TRBJ2-7	NA	NA	CASSFVGGSYEQYF	TGTGCCAGCAGTTTCGTGGGGGGCTCCTACGAGCAGTACTTC